The present T cell receptor beta chain was sequenced within a study of a mutant IDH1 vaccine in newly diagnosed glioma (dated by TCRdb to about 2021). As for the study more broadly: Vaccination was initiated 4-6 weeks after radiotherapy alone, or concurrently with temozolomide cycles in the chemotherapy-containing groups. Six visits were used for peripheral blood collection: V03 (baseline), V05, V07, V10, V12 and V13. Longitudinal TCRB deep sequencing was done for 25 to 30 treated patients, wherever samples were available for exploratory analyses. Before enrollment, patients had received standard therapy of radiotherapy alone, temozolomide alone, or radiochemotherapy with temozolomide; most received the combination. Visit V12 was the week-35 safety follow-up and visit V13 was the week-47 end of study. Of the 25 to 40 treated patients, approximately 60% were male and approximately 38% were female, and the mean age was around 40 years.

General conclusions and limits of the study: Availability determined which PBMC samples were chosen for TCRB deep sequencing. According to the authors, sample limitations meant that analyses of patient blood samples could not be reproduced. Pseudoprogression seemed to be unrelated to changes in the top peripheral T cell clonotypes found by TCRB sequencing. Immune responses induced by the vaccine were seen in 90% to 95% of patients across multiple MHC alleles.

Trimming at the junction amounts to 4 bases on V and 3 bases on J, and the germline ends lie 13 bases apart. The germline V gene (reference sequence) yields MNHEY for CDR1 and SMNVEV for CDR2. From cysteine to phenylalanine, the CDR3 is 14 amino acids long. Only the CDR3 DNA is retained, 42 bases long and in frame from the first base. The method was the immunoSEQ multiplex PCR assay. Following the manufacturer's protocol, the hsTCRB Kit was used to amplify rearranged TCR beta chain sequences. An Illumina MiSeq was used to sequence the TCRB libraries. As for the original processing: The kit vendor's proprietary platform handled demultiplexing, trimming and gene mapping. TCRdb limited this immuneACCESS table to in-frame rearrangements with V and J called. A share of clones is missing; checked studies link under half to unresolved V genes, and the rest is unexplained. V, J and clone size are taken as reported in that table, and D and trimming were inferred from the DNA itself. The sample profile shows tens of thousands of clones; approximately 80% of them were found once. Of the sample, 5% to 6.5% is held by the ten largest clones.

The time point label on this specimen signifies: week 47, end of study. Every vaccine dose consisted of 300 ug of a 20-mer mutant IDH1 peptide in Montanide, administered subcutaneously together with topical imiquimod. Patients received eight vaccinations in weeks 1, 3, 5, 7, 11, 15, 19 and 23, corresponding to visits V03 through V10. The donors had newly diagnosed IDH1-mutant astrocytomas of WHO grade 3 or 4 that showed loss of nuclear ATRX. The samples were drawn from NOA16, a multicentre, single-arm, open-label phase I trial in Germany that tested a mutant IDH1 peptide vaccine in humans for the first time. The DNeasy Blood and Tissue Kit was used to extract genomic DNA from EDTA blood for TCRB sequencing. Of note for this clone: The antigen this receptor binds is unknown. Per-base qualities were not stored, and no clone one base away is much larger.

The source was PBMCs, collected from a glioma patient whose treatment included an IDH1 peptide vaccine. The sequence was obtained from a man aged 35 to 55 with glioma. The rearranged chain carries TRBV27 and TRBJ2-7; TRBD1 is a possible D gene, resting on 6 matching bases. The DNA reads as follows: TGTGCCAGCAGTTCCAGACAGGTGAGCTACGAGCAGTACTTC. Its amino acids are CASSSRQVSYEQYF.